Sequencing of this T cell receptor (beta chain) was carried out in a study of T cell repertoires in cytomegalovirus infection. General study results and limits: Carriers of CMV and the relevant HLA type were discriminated by public TCR beta frequency.

This clonotype has a count of ten or more. Its antigen is unidentified. From the reads, TCRdb called clonotypes with MiXCR, one entry per CDR3 protein. This repertoire shows 600,000 to 700,000 distinct CDR3 sequences, around a third found once; its top ten account for 18%. This CDR3 has 15 amino acids. Germline-derived CDR1 and CDR2 are SGHTA and FQGNSA. V trimming: 1 base; J trimming: 2 bases; junction bases outside the gene matches: 2. The sequenced sample was cultured PBMCs, obtained from culture after CMV antigen stimulation. The TCR originated in a human donor in good health (CMV status not recorded). Some clones in this sample may be carry-over from other donors' samples. V is TRBV7-2 and J is TRBJ2-1, with 7 bases matching TRBD2. CDR3 region: CASSLGGRAYNEQFF. CDR3 coding DNA: TGTGCCAGCAGCTTAGGAGGGAGGGCCTACAATGAGCAGTTCTTC.